This TCR beta chain was identified in a study of breast tumors, draining lymph nodes, adjacent tissues. A single record per CDR3 protein comes from TCRdb applying MiXCR to the multiplex PCR reads. The table includes approximately 280,000 distinct CDR3 sequences, 30% to 35% detected once. Of note for this clonotype: This clone may be a read error of a much larger clone one base away.

Breast cancer patients provided tissue from their axillary draining lymph nodes. The CDR3 runs 15 residues. From germline, CDR1 is SGDLS and CDR2 YYNGEE. The receptor was derived from a female donor with breast cancer. Some clones in this sample may be carry-over from other donors' samples. Input material: axillary lymph node tissue. The rearrangement links TRBV9 to TRBJ2-1; a weak D match, TRBD2 (7 bases). The J call could be wrong; TRBJ2-7 is a better fit for the DNA end. The CDR3 sequence is CASSVGGGSYNEQYF. CDR3 bases: TGTGCCAGCAGCGTAGGCGGGGGCTCCTACAATGAGCAGTACTTC.